Given below is one T cell receptor beta chain in context. Isolated RNA was reverse transcribed in full, so expressed TCRB transcripts were sequenced. TCRdb's table, derived via immunoSEQ multiplex PCR, lists solely in-frame clones and lacks some. The sample includes 350,000 to 450,000 clones, about 14% of them seen just once. The sample is drawn from a study of beta chain features in type 1 diabetes. V shed 0 bases and J shed 4 bases, with 13 bases lying between them. Germline V gene lookup returns CDR1 SGHRS and CDR2 YFSETQ. The CDR3 runs 15 residues. The source material was naive CD4+ T cells from blood. The chain carries TRBV5-1 and TRBJ1-1; D may be TRBD1 (6 bases). This clonotype was obtained from a man between 25 and 39 years old in good health. The CDR3, as DNA: TGCGCCAGCAGCTTGGGTCACAGGGATGGCACTGAAGCTTTCTTT. It specifies CASSLGHRDGTEAFF.